This T cell receptor beta chain was recovered during a study of Graves' ophthalmopathy and Graves' hyperthyroidism. Study-wide findings and caveats: A majority of expanded thyroid clonotypes exceeding 0.001 frequency were likewise present in blood.

This clonotype was observed a handful of times. Its specificity is unknown. The CDR3 length is 12 residues. CDR1 is SQVTM, CDR2 ANQGSEA, per germline. Between the trimmed V and J ends, which lost 4 bases and 0 bases, there was a span of 6 bases. Amplified TCR beta CDR3 regions were obtained using RNA transcripts as template. The first-round RT-PCR employed HTBI primers together with the Qiagen OneStep RT-PCR kit. A multiplex PCR was then performed as the second round. TCRdb itself ran the multiplex PCR reads through MiXCR, one entry per CDR3 protein. Altogether some 1.1 million distinct CDR3 sequences are present, 36% being singletons, with the ten largest covering 11%.

The rearrangement links TRBV29-1 to TRBJ1-1; D gene uncertain. The TCR originated in an adult man with Graves' hyperthyroidism. Sequencing input: peripheral blood or thyroid tissue (not recorded which). The CDR3 reads CSVGSMNTEAFF. As DNA, the CDR3 is TGCAGCGTTGGCTCCATGAACACTGAAGCTTTCTTT.